The sequence of this TCR beta chain was determined in a study of post-analysis software for immune sequencing data (dated by TCRdb to between 2014 and 2017). Broadly, across the study: Recorded disease courses included relapsing-remitting, secondary progressive and progressive-relapsing multiple sclerosis, with some patients lacking subtype annotation. A subset of samples was prepared in parallel using single-end sample barcoding, then pooled and co-amplified after Illumina adapter ligation. The patient repertoires were set against eleven to twelve previously published healthy control repertoires from donors whose ages ranged from about 6 to 25 years.

Paper-wide results and their limitations: Direct clustering with F measure showed strong co-clustering of samples prepared in the same batch, prompting a batch-effect correction. Patients showed significantly higher frequencies than controls for about 5 TRBV segments, among them TRBV5-6, TRBV5-1 and TRBV20-1. Normalized Chao1 diversity was significantly lower in multiple sclerosis patients than controls, suggesting substantial peripheral T-cell clonal expansion. The control group was slightly older than the multiple sclerosis patient group.

Libraries came from PCR. TCRdb names Illumina HiSeq 2500 as the instrument used. To reduce PCR and sequencing biases, unique molecular identifiers were built into the TCR beta cDNA libraries. Per 1 to 10 million input T cells, roughly 500,000 cDNA molecules were obtained, such that each molecule approximated one T cell. The patient libraries were prepared and sequenced with the same protocol used for the earlier healthy control dataset. Samples belonging to the same batch were prepared together, multiplexed and sequenced on a shared HiSeq lane. In the paper's pipeline: Raw barcoded reads were processed with MIGEC, discarding single-read molecular identifier groups before consensus assembly and CDR3 extraction. VDJtools was used for post-analysis of the clonotype tables, and diversity was normalized by down-sampling every dataset to the size of the smallest sample. In repertoire overlap clustering, CDR3 amino acid sequences, but not nucleotide sequences, were matched to correct batch-related cross-sample contamination. Using fastp trimming at Q25 and MiXCR clonotype assembly, TCRdb reanalyzed the public sequencing data and kept in-frame beta chains. Rows with a matching CDR3 protein are joined into one entry that keeps the most common DNA and genes. The V and J calls and clone size are TCRdb's, not the authors'. Present in this sample are fewer than 850,000 distinct CDR3 sequences, 25% to 30% of which were seen just once. Clones ranked in the top ten supply approximately 0.55% of the sample.

TCR beta repertoires were profiled from peripheral blood of 13 young patients with multiple sclerosis to demonstrate the VDJtools post-analysis software. The multiple sclerosis patients were children and adolescents ranging in age from 6 to 15 years. This clonotype was detected a few times. Its antigen is not yet known. Base qualities are not at hand, and no much larger clone is one base apart. Its CDR3 holds 14 amino acids, cysteine through phenylalanine. Kept here is only the CDR3 DNA, which spans 42 bases and is read in frame from base 1. From V the trimming removes 5 bases and from J it removes 2 bases, while the gene matches leave 5 bases of the junction unaccounted for. Reading the germline V gene gives CDR1 SGHTA and CDR2 FQGNSA.

The sample comprised blood. This clonotype originated in a girl aged 5-17 years with multiple sclerosis. The sequence is built from TRBV7-2 and TRBJ2-7, with TRBD1 matching 8 junction bases. CDR3 sequence: CASSRDRRPYEQYF. The base sequence is TGTGCCAGCAGCCGGGACAGGAGACCCTACGAGCAGTACTTC.